These 2 T cell receptor beta chains were all obtained from the same sample, sequenced in a study of brain T cells in children with intractable seizures. Sequencing was performed with immunoSEQ multiplex PCR; in TCRdb, only in-frame clones are kept and a portion is missing. The sample has about 80,000 clones; around 91% are singletons. Sequencing used peripheral blood, obtained at surgery. These receptors originate from a girl aged 2-10 years with Rasmussen encephalitis and intractable seizures.

In its sample, this clone was seen once. The chain employs TRBV7-9 and TRBJ1-1; the D is unclear. Germline V gene lookup returns CDR1 SEHNR and CDR2 FQNEAQ (reference sequence). V was trimmed by 1 base and J by 1 base, leaving 13 bases between them. The CDR3 sequence is 16 residues long. Here the CDR3 reads CASSLDAPGKNTEAFF. CDR3 bases: TGTGCCAGCAGCTTAGATGCGCCGGGGAAGAACACTGAAGCTTTCTTT.

The chain combines TRBV28 with TRBJ2-1; D is uncertain. Germline CDR1 MDHEN, CDR2 SYDVKM. The CDR3 spans 15 residues. Trimming removed 4 bases at V and 0 bases at J, with 10 bases between. The CDR3 loop is CASSYGRSSYNEQFF. DNA for the CDR3: TGTGCCAGCAGTTACGGAAGGAGCTCCTACAATGAGCAGTTCTTC.